These 3 T cell receptor beta chains were all obtained from the same sample, sequenced in a study of CD8 T cells in Susac syndrome. RNA in amounts of roughly 0.45 to 1 ug was reverse transcribed with random hexamers. Each CDR3 protein is one row after TCRdb ran MiXCR on the immunoSEQ multiplex PCR reads. Seen here are over 150,000 distinct CDR3 sequences, 90% to 95% observed once, and the top ten hold around 0.095%. Sequences were obtained from CD4+ T cells from PBMCs. The receptors originated from a human donor with Susac syndrome.

The rearrangement links TRBV15 to TRBJ2-7; 12 positions agree with TRBD2. V dropped 0 bases and J dropped 9; count of bases not matched to a gene: 6. The length of the CDR3 is 15 residues. Germline V gene lookup returns CDR1 LNHNV and CDR2 YYDKDF (reference sequence). CDR3 sequence reads: CATSREEVLAGGQYF. The CDR3 coding sequence is TGTGCCACCAGCAGAGAGGAGGTACTAGCGGGAGGGCAGTACTTC.

The chain is built from TRBV24-1 and TRBJ2-2; 8 bases align to TRBD1. The germline CDR1 and CDR2 sequences are KGHDR and SFDVKD. The CDR3 length is 15 residues. V was clipped by 6 bases and J by 5 bases; unmatched bases: 7. The CDR3 DNA reads as TGTGCCACCAGTCCCTTGGACAGGGATACCGGGGAGCTGTTTTTT. The encoded protein is CATSPLDRDTGELFF.

This clonotype was observed once. The chain links TRBV7-6 to TRBJ2-2, with a tentative D call TRBD2 (6 bases). Trimming pared 1 base from V and 1 base from J, leaving 10 bases between. Germline CDR1 reads SGHVS; CDR2 reads FNYEAQ. The CDR3 is made up of 16 amino acids. The CDR3 reads CASSLVRRENTGELFF. Here the CDR3 DNA reads TGTGCCAGCAGCTTAGTTCGGCGGGAGAACACCGGGGAGCTGTTTTTT.